These T cell receptor beta chains were read from a single sample in a study of blood T cell repertoires in COVID-19. The repertoire was sequenced with immunoSEQ multiplex PCR; TCRdb's copy has only in-frame clones and lacks some. The sample yields 6,000 or so clones, 88% seen once. Sequenced input: peripheral blood. The source of these receptors is a human donor in a cohort sampled during active COVID-19. The CDR3 runs from the conserved cysteine through the conserved F or W. The D gene is left open where the match is weak. Clone size is not always given. Where it is, it says once, few, many or a class for expanded clones.

j_call v_call clone_size d_call cdr3_aa cdr3_nt
TRBJ2-7 TRBV7-2 . . CASSPPEGGSYEQYF TGTGCCAGCAGCCCACCCGAGGGAGGCTCCTACGAGCAGTACTTC
TRBJ1-4 TRBV3-1/TRBV3-2 . . CASSQGRRGIGKLFF TGTGCCAGCAGCCAGGGCCGTAGAGGGATTGGAAAACTGTTTTTT
TRBJ1-1 TRBV5-3 . . CARSRAGRPEAFF TGTGCCAGAAGCCGTGCAGGGCGGCCTGAAGCTTTCTTT
TRBJ1-2 TRBV10-3 . TRBD1 CAILQGEGIWGYTF TGTGCCATCCTACAGGGGGAAGGGATATGGGGCTACACCTTC
TRBJ2-1 TRBV2 . TRBD2 CASSGGTSGGDEQFF TGTGCCAGCAGTGGGGGGACTAGCGGGGGCGATGAGCAGTTCTTC
TRBJ2-1 TRBV14 . . CASSRLGEPSSYNEQFF TGTGCCAGCAGCCGCCTAGGTGAACCGAGCTCCTACAATGAGCAGTTCTTC
TRBJ2-1 TRBV19 . TRBD1 CASSVRALTGGGSYNEQFF TGTGCCAGTAGTGTCAGGGCCTTGACAGGGGGTGGCTCCTACAATGAGCAGTTCTTC
TRBJ1-1 TRBV5-1 . . CASSLSGRENTEAFF TGCGCCAGCAGCTTGTCTGGACGGGAGAACACTGAAGCTTTCTTT
TRBJ2-5 TRBV28 . . CASSFRQRTRETQYF TGTGCCAGCAGTTTTAGACAGCGAACTCGGGAGACCCAGTACTTC
TRBJ1-1 TRBV27 . TRBD1 CASSPYRGSNTEAFF TGTGCCAGCAGTCCCTACAGGGGATCTAACACTGAAGCTTTCTTT
TRBJ1-5 TRBV28 once . CASSLLGRAQPQHF TGTGCCAGCAGTTTATTGGGCAGGGCTCAGCCCCAGCATTTT
TRBJ2-1 TRBV7-6 . . CASSPWAGGVLF TGTGCCAGCAGCCCATGGGCAGGAGGGGTGCTCTTC
TRBJ2-1 TRBV7-2 . TRBD2 CASSDRTSGSRYEQFF TGTGCCAGCAGCGATCGGACTAGCGGGAGTCGCTATGAGCAGTTCTTC
TRBJ2-7 TRBV7-6 . TRBD2 CASSLGSGLAGYEQYF TGTGCCAGCAGCTTAGGTTCGGGACTAGCGGGTTACGAGCAGTACTTC
TRBJ2-7 TRBV4-1 . . CASSPRGQGEQYF TGCGCCAGCAGCCCCCGGGGCCAGGGGGAGCAGTACTTC
TRBJ2-4 TRBV5-4 . . CASSLGVGVAGKNIQYF TGTGCCAGCAGCTTGGGGGTAGGGGTCGCAGGCAAAAACATTCAGTACTTC
TRBJ1-5 TRBV27 . . CASSHQGMGNQPQHF TGTGCCAGCAGTCATCAGGGGATGGGAAATCAGCCCCAGCATTTT
TRBJ2-4 TRBV6-2/TRBV6-3 . . CASSQYGQLAKNIQYF TGTGCCAGCAGCCAATACGGACAGCTAGCCAAAAACATTCAGTACTTC
TRBJ2-3 TRBV6-5 once . CASTSTTDTQYF TGTGCCAGCACCAGTACCACAGATACGCAGTATTTT
TRBJ2-5 TRBV19 . TRBD1 CASSKGRDRYQETQYF TGTGCCAGTAGTAAAGGCCGGGACAGATATCAAGAGACCCAGTACTTC
TRBJ1-1 TRBV7-2 once . CASSSWEGMGNTEAFF TGTGCCAGCAGCTCGTGGGAGGGGATGGGGAACACTGAAGCTTTCTTT
TRBJ2-1 TRBV7-8 . TRBD2 CASSLEVSGSFGDEQFF TGTGCCAGCAGCTTAGAAGTTAGCGGGAGTTTTGGGGATGAGCAGTTCTTC
TRBJ1-2 TRBV6-5 . . CASSTVSYGYTF TGTGCCAGCAGTACGGTGTCCTATGGCTACACCTTC
TRBJ2-3 TRBV27 . . CASSQTRIDTQYF TGTGCCAGCAGTCAGACAAGGATAGATACGCAGTATTTT
TRBJ1-3 TRBV4-1 once TRBD1 CASSQAGTGAGNTIYF TGCGCCAGCAGCCAAGCGGGGACAGGGGCTGGAAACACCATATATTTT
TRBJ1-4 TRBV6-5 once . CASRTQRTTNEKLFF TGTGCCAGCAGGACACAGAGAACAACTAATGAAAAACTGTTTTTT
TRBJ2-7 TRBV5-8 . . CASSFSPEQYF TGTGCCAGCAGCTTCTCCCCCGAGCAGTACTTC
TRBJ1-4 TRBV29-1 . TRBD1 CSVRDSSNEKLFF TGCAGCGTTAGGGACAGCTCTAATGAAAAACTGTTTTTT
TRBJ1-3 TRBV6-2/TRBV6-3 . TRBD1 CASTPGTGASGNTIYF TGTGCCAGCACCCCCGGGACAGGGGCCTCTGGAAACACCATATATTTT
TRBJ1-1 TRBV28 . . CASSVGQGALSFF .
TRBJ2-1 TRBV28 . . CASSLDSYNEQFF TGTGCCAGCAGTTTAGACAGTTACAATGAGCAGTTCTTC
TRBJ2-1 TRBV9 . TRBD2 CASSPTSGYRDEQFF TGTGCCAGCAGCCCCACTAGCGGATATAGGGATGAGCAGTTCTTC
TRBJ1-2 TRBV19 . TRBD1 CASSTPGGRLILGYTF TGTGCCAGTAGTACCCCAGGGGGGCGACTAATCTTAGGCTACACCTTC
TRBJ2-1 TRBV19 . . CASHPRSSYNEQFF TGTGCCAGCCATCCTAGATCCTCCTACAATGAGCAGTTCTTC
TRBJ1-2 TRBV5-6 . TRBD1 CASSQPGTVLNGYTF TGTGCCAGCAGCCAACCCGGGACAGTCTTGAATGGCTACACCTTC
TRBJ2-7 TRBV7-8 . TRBD1 CASSLGDSSYEQYF TGTGCCAGCAGCTTAGGGGACAGTTCCTACGAGCAGTACTTC
TRBJ2-7 TRBV7-8 . TRBD2 CASSLFGLAEYEQYF TGTGCCAGCAGCTTATTCGGACTAGCGGAGTACGAGCAGTACTTC
TRBJ1-1 TRBV3-1/TRBV3-2 . TRBD1 CASTTTGANTEAFF TGTGCCAGCACCACGACAGGGGCTAACACTGAAGCTTTCTTT
TRBJ2-5 TRBV29-1 . TRBD1 CSVRDRGYETQYF TGCAGCGTCCGGGACAGGGGGTACGAGACCCAGTACTTC
TRBJ2-7 TRBV4-1 . . CASSQEDRTRSYEQYF TGCGCCAGCAGCCAAGAAGATAGGACACGATCCTACGAGCAGTACTTC
TRBJ2-7 TRBV7-2 . . CASSPQGIYEQYF TGTGCCAGCAGCCCACAGGGAATTTACGAGCAGTACTTC
TRBJ2-1 TRBV7-9 . TRBD2 CASSTSRLAGGNEQFF TGTGCCAGCAGCACATCCCGACTAGCGGGAGGGAATGAGCAGTTCTTC
TRBJ1-6 TRBV10-3 . . CAISDPRGSYNSPLHF TGTGCCATCAGTGATCCCAGGGGCTCCTATAATTCACCCCTCCACTTT
TRBJ2-1 TRBV7-2 . TRBD2 CASRLGEGRVSEQFF TGTGCCAGCAGATTGGGGGAGGGCCGAGTGAGCGAGCAGTTCTTC
TRBJ2-7 TRBV9 . TRBD1 CASSVTGVAYEQYF TGTGCCAGCAGCGTGACAGGGGTGGCCTACGAGCAGTACTTC